The clone carrying this T cell receptor (beta chain) showed up just once. This CDR3 comprises 15 residues. V lost 5 bases, J lost 6 bases, and 5 bases stayed unmatched. CDR1 is SGHAT and CDR2 is FQDESV in the germline V gene (reference sequence). The data stem from a study of blood T cell repertoires in COVID-19. Study-level background: The cDNA or gDNA used as material had been derived from T cells, B-cell-depleted T cells, or PBMCs.

Enrolled through a virtual design, the participants were between 18 and 89 years of age and came from about two dozen US areas. Resolution of symptoms, clearance, or two negative PCRs was present in recovered Cohort 3 donors. Only in-frame clones appear in the TCRdb table, and some are missing; sequencing was by immunoSEQ multiplex PCR. Of around 290,000 clones in the sample, approximately 91% were seen once. Sequencing was done on a sample of PBMCs or T cells enriched from blood (not recorded which). The chain recombines TRBV11-1 with TRBJ2-1; 12 positions agree with TRBD2. This receptor was obtained from a middle-aged woman who had recovered from COVID-19. The CDR3 region has the DNA TGTGCCAGCAGCCGTACTAGCGGGAGGACCAATGAGCAGTTCTTC. Protein product: CASSRTSGRTNEQFF.